This TCR beta chain comes out of a study of blood T cell repertoires in COVID-19. This clone was found a few times. The CDR3 is 13 amino acids. The V end lost 5 bases, the J end lost 3 bases, and 11 bases lay between the germline ends. CDR1 is SGHNT, CDR2 YYREEE, per germline (reference sequence). TCRdb's copy holds only in-frame clones and misses some; the assay was immunoSEQ multiplex PCR. The table lists roughly 76,000 clones, roughly 91% of them singletons. The TCR originated in a woman at least 80 years old with active or convalescent COVID-19. The chain combines TRBV5-4 with TRBJ1-2, with a weak D call TRBD1 (5 bases). The source material was peripheral blood. The CDR3 loop is CASRTRVDYGYTF. DNA for the CDR3: TGTGCCAGCAGAACCAGGGTTGACTATGGCTACACCTTC.